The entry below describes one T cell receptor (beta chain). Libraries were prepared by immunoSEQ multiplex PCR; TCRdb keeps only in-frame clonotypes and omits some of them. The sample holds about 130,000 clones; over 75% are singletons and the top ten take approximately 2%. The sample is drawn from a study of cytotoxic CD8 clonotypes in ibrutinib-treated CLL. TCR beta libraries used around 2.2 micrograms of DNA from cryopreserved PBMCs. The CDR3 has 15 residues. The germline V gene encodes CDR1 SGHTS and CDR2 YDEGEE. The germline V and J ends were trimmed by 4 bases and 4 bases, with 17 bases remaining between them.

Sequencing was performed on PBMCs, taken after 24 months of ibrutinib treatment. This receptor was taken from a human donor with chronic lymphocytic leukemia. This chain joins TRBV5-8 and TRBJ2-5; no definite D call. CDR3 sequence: CASSPSPTKGETQYF. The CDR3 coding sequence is TGTGCCAGCAGCCCTTCACCTACCAAAGGAGAGACCCAGTACTTC.